One and the same sample provided the 11 T cell receptor beta chains below, sequenced in a study of T cells after yellow fever vaccination. TCRdb analysed the 5' RACE reads with MiXCR anew, one entry per CDR3 protein. The sample has about 340,000 distinct CDR3 sequences, approximately 13% seen once; the top ten hold 3.2%. Here the sequenced sample was CD4+ T cells sorted from PBMCs, taken 15 days after the yellow fever booster vaccination. Receptor source: a man aged 18 to 29 who received the YFV17D yellow fever vaccine.

This clonotype was counted a few times. J is TRBJ2-7 and V is TRBV15, with 10 positions matching TRBD1. The CDR3 totals 14 residues. V dropped 5 bases and J dropped 7; count of bases not matched to a gene: 8. Looked up from germline, CDR1 is LNHNV and CDR2 is YYDKDF (reference sequence). CDR3 region: CATSSRDRGIEQYF. As DNA, the CDR3 is TGTGCCACCAGCTCCCGGGACAGGGGCATTGAGCAGTACTTC.

V usage is TRBV18 and J usage is TRBJ1-6; 7 bases agree with TRBD1. The V gene's germline CDR1 is KGHSH and CDR2 LQKENI. The CDR3 has 15 residues. V lost 0 bases to trimming and J lost 5 bases; unmatched junction nucleotides: 1. CDR3 nucleotide sequence: TGTGCCAGCTCACCACCTACAGGGGATAATTCACCCCTCCACTTT. Translating it yields CASSPPTGDNSPLHF.

V is TRBV7-2 and J is TRBJ2-1; the match to TRBD2 covers 13 bases. V lost 5 bases to trimming and J lost 6 bases; unmatched junction nucleotides: 4. Germline-derived CDR1 and CDR2 are SGHTA and FQGNSA. CDR3 length equals 15 residues. For the CDR3, the DNA is TGTGCCAGCAGCCTGGGACTAGCGGGGTTCAATGAGCAGTTCTTC. It translates to CASSLGLAGFNEQFF.

In its sample, this clonotype was seen many times. The rearrangement links TRBV29-1 to TRBJ2-6; the D gene is possibly TRBD2 (7 bases). Germline lookup yields CDR1 SQVTM and CDR2 ANQGSEA. Trimming took 6 bases from V and 2 from J, leaving 11 bases between them. This CDR3 is 14 amino acids long. The DNA of the CDR3 is TGCAGCGTCGAGGGGGGGACTGGGGCCAACGTCCTGACTTTC. It translates to CSVEGGTGANVLTF.

This clonotype was found a few times. V and J are TRBV9 and TRBJ2-1, with 11 bases fitting TRBD2. J gave up 10 bases and V 4 bases, and 4 bases lay outside the gene matches. The germline gives CDR1 SGDLS, CDR2 YYNGEE. This CDR3 comprises 13 residues. The CDR3 spells CASSTGTSGEQFF. Here the CDR3 DNA reads TGTGCCAGCAGCACAGGGACTAGCGGAGAGCAGTTCTTC. The complete variable domain, with remaining parts taken from reference TRBV9 and TRBJ2-1, reads DSGVTQTPKHLITATGQRVTLRCSPRSGDLSVYWYQQSLDQGLQFLIQYYNGEERAKGNILERFSAQQFPDLHSELNLSSLELGDSALYFCASSTGTSGEQFFGPGTRLTVL.

The rearrangement uses TRBV18 and TRBJ2-5, with D tentatively TRBD1 (6 bases). The germline CDR1 and CDR2 sequences are KGHSH and LQKENI. This CDR3 is 14 amino acids long. Trimming removed 3 bases from V and 5 bases from J, with 13 bases in between. CDR3 sequence (DNA): TGTGCCAGCTCACCCGGACAGTTCCTCGAGACCCAGTACTTC. This gives the protein CASSPGQFLETQYF.

This clonotype was seen a handful of times. The chain employs TRBV7-2 and TRBJ2-4; 7 bases map to TRBD1. V lost 6 bases to trimming and J lost 7 bases; unmatched junction nucleotides: 9. The V gene's germline CDR1 is SGHTA and CDR2 FQGNSA. The CDR3 extends over 14 amino acids. The CDR3 spells CASSSQGWGNIQYF. DNA of the CDR3: TGTGCCAGCAGTTCACAGGGGTGGGGGAACATTCAGTACTTC.

This sequence joins TRBV28 and TRBJ2-4; D is unresolved. In germline, CDR1 is MDHEN, CDR2 SYDVKM. V was shortened by 5 bases and J by 7 bases, with 9 bases between the two germline ends. This CDR3 is 12 amino acids long. The CDR3 region is CASSTRWNIQYF. The CDR3 DNA reads as TGTGCCAGCAGTACTCGGTGGAACATTCAGTACTTC.

This clonotype has more than one count but fewer than ten. The V gene is TRBV18, the J gene TRBJ2-7, with D tentatively TRBD1 (5 bases). The V end lost 0 bases, the J end lost 0 bases, and 15 bases lay between the germline ends. The germline gives CDR1 KGHSH, CDR2 LQKENI. The CDR3 is 17 residues long. CDR3 in DNA: TGTGCCAGCTCACCACCGGTGAAGGGGCCTTTCTCCTACGAGCAGTACTTC. It is translated as CASSPPVKGPFSYEQYF.

The sample holds a few counts of this clonotype. The chain has TRBV15 and TRBJ2-2; no clear D. V shed 4 bases and J shed 7 bases, with 19 bases lying between them. This CDR3 comprises 16 residues. Germline V gene lookup returns CDR1 LNHNV and CDR2 YYDKDF (reference sequence). CDR3 sequence: CATSTRLPSASGELFF. The DNA of the CDR3 is TGTGCCACCAGCACCCGGCTCCCCAGTGCGAGCGGGGAGCTGTTTTTT.

This chain connects TRBV9 to TRBJ1-2; no reliable D call. This CDR3 has 14 amino acids. CDR1 SGDLS and CDR2 YYNGEE come from the germline V gene. The V gene lost 0 bases and the J gene lost 2 bases, with 8 bases spanning the gap. The CDR3 DNA is TGTGCCAGCAGCGTAGCTCTGAGGAACTATGGCTACACCTTC. Protein product: CASSVALRNYGYTF. Full variable domain (missing parts from reference TRBV9 and TRBJ1-2): DSGVTQTPKHLITATGQRVTLRCSPRSGDLSVYWYQQSLDQGLQFLIQYYNGEERAKGNILERFSAQQFPDLHSELNLSSLELGDSALYFCASSVALRNYGYTFGSGTRLTVV.